This T cell receptor (beta chain) is from a study of OX40 agonist ivuxolimab in advanced cancers. Background on the study: Three patients had partial responses: one hepatocellular carcinoma, two cutaneous melanoma.

Any history of autoimmune disease or systemic immunosuppression disqualified patients. Drawing of blood for sampling happened at baseline, at cycle 4 day 1, and at cycle 7 day 1. Profiled with immunoSEQ multiplex PCR; TCRdb holds only in-frame clones, not every one. The sample consists of 50,000 to 75,000 clones, around 87% of them appearing once. This clonotype originated in an adult with an advanced solid tumor such as melanoma, head and neck, liver or kidney cancer. Sequencing was performed on CD4+ or CD8+ T cells sorted from blood, taken in a trial of the OX40 agonist ivuxolimab.

The CDR3 protein is CASSLVSGNGDTQYF. The CDR3 bases are TGCGCCAGCAGCTTGGTTAGCGGGAATGGTGATACGCAGTATTTT. This chain links TRBV5-1 with TRBJ2-3; TRBD2 matches 8 bases. The CDR3 has 15 residues. Germline CDR1 and CDR2: SGHRS and YFSETQ. V was clipped by 0 bases and J by 6 bases; unmatched bases: 6.